This T cell receptor (beta chain) appears in the sequencing data of a study of blood T cell repertoires in COVID-19. About the research overall: Acute and convalescent COVID-19 specimens originated in the United States, Italy and Spain. Sources were T cells, B-cell-depleted T cells, or PBMCs; the material itself was cDNA or gDNA.

Per the original data handling: Nucleated cell counts were estimated from reference gene primer amplification. The protocol was immunoSEQ multiplex PCR, while the TCRdb copy is restricted to in-frame clones and leaves out a portion. That table is the source of V, J and clone size, and D and trimming were worked out from the DNA. The data hold 200,000 to 250,000 clones, with about 82% observed a single time. Living in about two dozen US areas, the participants were between 18 and 89 years of age. This CDR3 is 16 amino acids long. Germline V lookup: CDR1 LNHNV, CDR2 YYDKDF (reference sequence). Trimming cost V 0 bases and J 6 bases; bases outside gene matches: 7.

The receptor's source is a woman aged 50 to 60 with acute COVID-19. The sample comprised PBMCs or T cells enriched from blood (not recorded which). This chain uses TRBV15 with TRBJ1-4; 7 bases are a match to TRBD1. CDR3 DNA: TGTGCCACCAGCAGAGATGGGGACAGACTGCATGAAAAACTGTTTTTT. Translating gives CATSRDGDRLHEKLFF.